The T cell receptor beta chain under discussion was sequenced for a study of blood T cell repertoires in COVID-19. The CDR3 is made up of 15 amino acids. Germline CDR1 SGDLS, CDR2 YYNGEE. The V gene lost 0 bases and the J gene lost 4 bases, with 10 bases spanning the gap. Sequencing used immunoSEQ multiplex PCR; TCRdb keeps in-frame clones, though not all of them. The table shows 200,000 to 300,000 clones, with 88% occurring only once. This chain uses TRBV9 with TRBJ2-2; no reliable D call. The sequence was collected from a woman in her 30s with acute or convalescent COVID-19. Sequences were obtained from peripheral blood. CDR3 loop: CASSVDQQFTGELFF. In nucleotides, the CDR3 is TGTGCCAGCAGCGTAGATCAACAGTTCACCGGGGAGCTGTTTTTT. Looking up the rest from reference TRBV9 and TRBJ2-2 gives the full variable domain: DSGVTQTPKHLITATGQRVTLRCSPRSGDLSVYWYQQSLDQGLQFLIQYYNGEERAKGNILERFSAQQFPDLHSELNLSSLELGDSALYFCASSVDQQFTGELFFGEGSRLTVL.